This T cell receptor (beta chain) was identified during a study of identical twins. Study results and caveats: Conclusions came from cross-sectional statistical analysis, not from following the same donors. Recombination models fit unrelated individuals' TCR alpha sharing but underestimated twins'. Those out-of-frame alpha sequences shared by twins showed an excess of low generation probability.

The CDR3 totals 15 residues. Germline V CDR1 and CDR2: SGHTA, FQGNSA. After removal of 2 bases from V and 5 bases from J, the junction contained 5 bases not matched to a gene. This clonotype was observed a handful of times. What it binds is not known. TCRdb independently ran MiXCR on the 5' RACE reads; one entry per CDR3 protein. There are 1,800,000 or so distinct CDR3 sequences in the sample; about 32% occur only once, and less than 0.35% lies in the top ten. The sequence derives from a newborn girl in good health. This chain connects TRBV7-2 to TRBJ1-5, with 8 bases aligning to TRBD1. Sequencing was carried out using cord blood. This CDR3 is CASSLRTGSDQPQHF. The CDR3 DNA is TGTGCCAGCAGCTTACGGACAGGGTCCGATCAGCCCCAGCATTTT.